This TCR beta chain appears in the sequencing data of a study of blood T cells in healthy people across ages (dated by TCRdb to the mid-2010s). Context from the whole study: In model experiments, template switching captured about one uniquely barcoded TCR beta cDNA molecule for every two T cells. The donors were divided into four age groups: young (average roughly 17 years), middle-aged (around 41), aged (roughly 60) and long-lived (about 84). Using deep sequencing normalized with unique cDNA molecular identifiers, the study measured how TCR beta repertoire diversity changes with age. The study analyzed two additional independent replicas of 1 million unique cDNA reads from the same blood draw for two donors, one aged 18 to 29 and one aged 80 or older. Donors of different ages were randomly distributed across sequencing lanes to avoid experimental bias.

Reading from cysteine to phenylalanine, the CDR3 counts 14 amino acids. CDR3 DNA only is kept here, 42 bases in frame from base 1. From a lookup of the germline V gene, CDR1 and CDR2 are SGHDT and YYEEEE. Relative to germline, V is 3 bases shorter and J is 2 bases shorter, with 12 bases between their ends. The method behind the library was 5' RACE. These reads were obtained on an Illumina HiSeq 2500. A second roughly 6 to 11 cycle PCR used a sample-barcoded 5' primer and a J-beta primer mix. A unique molecular identifier was introduced onto each TCR beta cDNA molecule by a template-switch 5' adaptor carrying 12 random nucleotides. Each sample yielded at least 2.5 million CDR3-containing paired-end reads. All of the RNA was converted into first-strand cDNA using the Mint cDNA synthesis kit, with a TRBC-specific oligonucleotide serving as the primer. After uracil-DNA glycosylase treatment, a first 18-cycle PCR used universal primers M1SS and BC2_uni_R on all cDNA. Per the original workflow: For normalization, 1 million high-quality reads, each with a distinct molecular identifier, were randomly selected from each sample. Reads with shared molecular identifiers were discarded instead of being binned into consensus sequences. MiTCR, set to a Q25 quality threshold and the strictest error-elimination algorithm, was used for CDR3 identification, clonotype clustering and error correction. A nonparametric unseen species model with Euler transformation was used to estimate a lower bound on total TCR beta diversity. Using fastp trimming at Q25 and MiXCR clonotype assembly, TCRdb reanalyzed the public sequencing data and kept in-frame beta chains. Rows with one shared CDR3 protein collapse into an entry with the most common genes and DNA. Here the V and J calls rest on TCRdb's processing, not on the authors' analysis. The sample table lists approximately 1.5 million distinct CDR3 sequences, about 35% of them with a count of one. Of the sample, approximately 11% falls within the top ten clones.

Overall study outcomes, separate from this receptor: Bulk unsorted PBMC profiling prevented conclusive comparison of naive and antigen-experienced compartments. The long-lived group showed more naive CD4+ T cells, fewer expanded clones and increased TCR diversity than the aged group, suggesting age selection. Estimates of total diversity based on one million sequenced T cells were regarded as lower bounds and as underestimates. As age increased, observed TCR beta diversity per million T cells dropped in a roughly linear way, and a significant reduction was already evident by age 40. Because donor CMV infection status was unknown, age-related changes in expanded clonotypes were potentially confounded. A strong correlation was found between observed TCR beta diversity and the percentage of naive T cells measured by flow cytometry.

Donors were 39 systemically healthy Caucasian individuals from Russia aged 6 to 90 years. About 10 milliliters of peripheral blood were drawn from each donor into EDTA-treated Vacutainer tubes. Ficoll-Paque density-gradient centrifugation was used to isolate PBMCs, with at least 6 million per sample. Trizol reagent was used to extract total RNA from the PBMCs, yielding at least 5 micrograms per sample. The percentages of naive CD45RAhigh/CD27high T cells were determined by flow cytometry on a PBMC aliquot from every donor. This clonotype was counted only a few times. What antigen it recognizes has not been identified. No quality values exist for individual bases; no much larger clone is one base distant.

This receptor was identified in a young woman in good health. The sequencing sample was made of blood. The sequence links TRBV5-6 to TRBJ2-7, and perhaps TRBD2 as D gene, on 7 matching bases. The CDR3 is CASSWGGAAYEQYF. The bases read TGTGCCAGCAGCTGGGGGGGGGCCGCCTACGAGCAGTACTTC.